This TCR beta chain stems from a study of CD8 T cells in Susac syndrome. Findings and caveats of the study: CD4+ T cell repertoires in Susac syndrome exhibited no evidence of clonal expansion.

TEMRA cells were FACS-enriched, while CD8+ and CD4+ T cells were negatively isolated. Germline CDR1 is DFQATT and CDR2 is SNEGSKA (reference sequence). CDR3 length: 17 amino acids. V trimming: 0 bases; J trimming: 5 bases; junction bases outside the gene matches: 11. Random hexamers were used to reverse transcribe about 0.5 to 1 ug of RNA. Using its own MiXCR run on the immunoSEQ multiplex PCR reads, TCRdb lists one record per CDR3 protein. The repertoire includes 200,000 to 300,000 distinct CDR3 sequences, almost 97% of them detected once, and about 0.1% sits in the top ten. Concerning this clonotype itself: Its antigen is still unknown.

The sequence derives from a human donor with Susac syndrome. The specimen was CD4+ T cells from PBMCs. V is TRBV20-1 and J is TRBJ2-1; TRBD1 aligns across 9 bases. The CDR3 region is CSARDMDRGHTHNEQFF. The CDR3, as DNA: TGCAGTGCTAGAGATATGGACAGGGGTCATACCCACAATGAGCAGTTCTTC.